These T cell receptor beta chains were read from a single sample in a study of neoadjuvant anti-PD-1 for oral cavity cancer. TCRdb's table, derived via immunoSEQ multiplex PCR, lists solely in-frame clones and lacks some. The sample has 30,000 to 40,000 clones; around nine tenths are singletons. The sequencing used PBMCs, collected before nivolumab (anti-PD-1) treatment. The receptors here all came from a person between 40 and 80 years old with oral cavity squamous cell carcinoma. Both conserved end residues are part of each CDR3.

v_call	j_call	cdr3_aa
TRBV5-1	TRBJ1-4	CASSLDGQGSSNEKLFF
TRBV15	TRBJ1-1	CATSRVQGNTEAFF
TRBV9	TRBJ2-2	CASSVTPLLGPTLSNTGELFF
TRBV11-2	TRBJ2-5	CASIGRYETQYF
TRBV4-3	TRBJ2-2	CASSQGTDQTGELFF
TRBV7-2	TRBJ1-1	CASSVTGNTEAFF
TRBV11-2	TRBJ1-5	CASSRLGAGDQPQHF
TRBV4-1	TRBJ1-2	CASSPWGQVLPNYGYTF
TRBV19	TRBJ2-5	CASSIEPDETQYF
TRBV7-9	TRBJ2-5	CASSLGTGDQETQYF
TRBV19	TRBJ2-1	CASGGAWRGDYNEQFF